This TCR beta chain originates from a study of cytomegalovirus exposure and HLA in healthy donors. Study results and limitations: As was reported, the classifier diagnosed cytomegalovirus status with high specificity and sensitivity.

This clone was observed once. As yet, its antigen is unknown. Clones were read by immunoSEQ multiplex PCR, and TCRdb kept only the in-frame ones, dropping some. The sample has 200,000 to 300,000 clones; approximately 87% are singletons. The specimen was PBMCs. This sequence was found in a man younger than 35 in good health and CMV-seronegative.

CDR3 nucleotide sequence: TGTGCCAGCTCTTCCACCTCAGCGGTCTACAATGAGCAGTTCTTC. Amino acids: CASSSTSAVYNEQFF. The chain has TRBV19 and TRBJ2-1; TRBD2 might be the D (5 bases). From germline, CDR1 is LNHDA and CDR2 SQIVND (reference sequence). This CDR3 contains 15 residues. Trimming took off 9 bases at V and 3 bases at J, with 18 bases between the two ends.